Listed here are 17 T cell receptor beta chains from one sample, sequenced in a study of a mutant IDH1 vaccine in newly diagnosed glioma. Using immunoSEQ multiplex PCR, the repertoire was profiled, and TCRdb retains in-frame clones only, with some absent. The sample records 52,000 or so clones, roughly three quarters being singletons. Which antigens these TCRs recognize remains unknown. As to time point: week 23, last vaccination. Doses of 300 ug of mutant IDH1 20-mer peptide were given with topical imiquimod. The specimen comprised PBMCs, sampled from a glioma patient whose treatment included an IDH1 peptide vaccine. The receptors come from a woman aged 40 to 50 with glioma. Some clones in this sample may be carry-over from other donors' samples.

This clone has only one observation. The gene calls are TRBV5-5 and TRBJ2-2; TRBD2 matches at 11 bases. This CDR3 region has 15 residues. Trimming removed 4 bases from V and 4 bases from J; junction bases left unmatched: 3. The germline V gene has CDR1 SGHKS and CDR2 YYEKEE (reference sequence). The CDR3: CASSPTSGGTGELFF. CDR3 coding DNA: TGTGCCAGCAGCCCTACTAGCGGGGGCACCGGGGAGCTGTTTTTT. Complete variable domain (other parts from reference TRBV5-5 and TRBJ2-2): DAGVTQSPTHLIKTRGQQVTLRCSPISGHKSVSWYQQVLGQGPQFIFQYYEKEERGRGNFPDRFSARQFPNYSSELNVNALLLGDSALYLCASSPTSGGTGELFFGEGSRLTVL.

The chain combines TRBV10-3 with TRBJ1-5; D might be TRBD1 (6 bases). Trimming stripped 8 bases from V and 3 bases from J, with 14 bases between. The germline CDR1 and CDR2 sequences are ENHRY and SYGVKD. The CDR3 runs 14 residues. DNA of the CDR3: TGTGCCATCGGACCGGGACAACCCAATCAGCCCCAGCATTTT. Translation gives CAIGPGQPNQPQHF.

The chain combines TRBV30 with TRBJ2-7; 7 bases line up with TRBD1. V trimming: 5 bases; J trimming: 0 bases; junction bases outside the gene matches: 4. The CDR3 has 13 amino acids. CDR1 GTSNPN and CDR2 SVGIG come from the germline V gene (reference sequence). The chain's CDR3 is CAWATGNSYEQYF. In DNA, the CDR3 is TGTGCCTGGGCGACAGGGAACTCCTACGAGCAGTACTTC.

Comment on this clone: One end of the junction fails to match germline, which may point to a read error. The V gene is TRBV7-7, the J gene TRBJ1-4, with 9 bases that match TRBD1. This CDR3 spans 16 amino acids. CDR1 and CDR2 (germline): SSHAT, FNYEAQ (reference sequence). CDR3 protein: CASSLGQGTGTEKLFF. In nucleotides, the CDR3 is TGTGCTAGCAGCTTAGGGCAAGGGACAGGGACTGAAAAACTGTTTTTT.

The chain couples TRBV19 to TRBJ1-2; the D gene is possibly TRBD1 (6 bases). Germline values: CDR1 LNHDA, CDR2 SQIVND (reference sequence). V gave up 4 bases and J gave up 8 bases, with 11 bases separating them. This CDR3 is 12 amino acids long. This CDR3 is CASSNRAGGYTF. The CDR3 nucleotides are TGTGCCAGTAGTAACAGGGCGGGCGGCTACACCTTC.

The chain employs TRBV2 and TRBJ1-2, with D perhaps TRBD1 (6 bases). Trimming stripped 1 base from V and 12 bases from J, with 18 bases between. The CDR3 has 14 amino acids. CDR1 and CDR2 from the germline V gene are SNHLY and FYNNEI. CDR3 region: CASSEVMGGAIHTF. CDR3 DNA sequence: TGTGCCAGCAGTGAAGTCATGGGGGGCGCGATTCACACCTTC.

V usage is TRBV5-1 and J usage is TRBJ2-3; 11 bases agree with TRBD1. Losses at the gene ends were 4 bases for V and 2 bases for J; bases not matched to a gene: 6. The length of the CDR3 is 16 residues. Germline CDR1 reads SGHRS; CDR2 reads YFSETQ. CDR3 sequence: CASSPLGQGATDTQYF. Written as DNA, the CDR3 is TGCGCCAGCAGCCCGCTCGGACAGGGGGCCACAGATACGCAGTATTTT. Together with reference TRBV5-1 and TRBJ2-3, the CDR3 gives the full variable domain: KAGVTQTPRYLIKTRGQQVTLSCSPISGHRSVSWYQQTPGQGLQFLFEYFSETQRNKGNFPGRFSGRQFSNSRSEMNVSTLELGDSALYLCASSPLGQGATDTQYFGPGTRLTVL.

This chain connects TRBV5-1 to TRBJ2-1; D might be TRBD1 (7 bases). V was trimmed by 4 bases and J by 5 bases, leaving 19 bases between them. The CDR3 has 16 residues. Germline assignment: CDR1 SGHRS and CDR2 YFSETQ. The DNA of the CDR3 is TGCGCCAGCAGCCCCAGGGGGGTCGAGGCCCACAATGAGCAGTTCTTC. It encodes CASSPRGVEAHNEQFF.

The V and J genes are TRBV19 and TRBJ1-4; no clear D gene. V was clipped by 7 bases and J by 2 bases, with 17 bases between them. Germline assignment: CDR1 LNHDA and CDR2 SQIVND (reference sequence). The length of the CDR3 is 16 residues. CDR3 region: CASKDLERTTNEKLFF. CDR3 sequence (DNA): TGTGCCAGTAAAGACCTCGAAAGGACCACTAATGAAAAACTGTTTTTT.

The chain has TRBV6-5 and TRBJ2-3; TRBD2 matches at 10 bases. Losses at the gene ends were 4 bases for V and 3 bases for J; bases not matched to a gene: 7. The germline CDR1 and CDR2 sequences are MNHEY and SVGAGI. There are 16 residues in the CDR3. The CDR3 DNA is TGTGCCAGCAGTTCCCTGGCTAGCGGGGGAACAGATACGCAGTATTTT. Its protein is CASSSLASGGTDTQYF.

This sequence joins TRBV4-1 and TRBJ2-7; D might be TRBD2 (6 bases). Per germline, CDR1 MGHRA and CDR2 YSYEKL. The length of the CDR3 is 15 residues. V lost 1 base and J lost 0, with 10 bases in between. In DNA, the CDR3 is TGCGCCAGCAGCCAAGGGACTACGGACTCCTACGAGCAGTACTTC. Translating gives CASSQGTTDSYEQYF.

A word on this clone: One end of the junction varies from germline; a read error may be responsible. CDR3 protein: CASSLAQGRRETQYF. The CDR3 nucleotides read TGTGCCAGCAGCCTAGCCCAGGGACGAAGAGAGACCCAGTACTTC. The chain recombines TRBV7-9 with TRBJ2-5, with D possibly called TRBD1 or TRBD2 (5 bases each). From germline, CDR1 is SEHNR and CDR2 FQNEAQ (reference sequence). This CDR3 has 15 residues.

The chain employs TRBV30 and TRBJ2-5; D is perhaps TRBD1 (5 bases). V lost 5 bases to trimming and J lost 5 bases, with 12 bases between them. The germline V gene encodes CDR1 GTSNPN and CDR2 SVGIG (reference sequence). The CDR3 length is 12 residues. The CDR3 spells CAWGQGSETQYF. The CDR3 coding sequence is TGTGCCTGGGGCCAGGGATCGGAGACCCAGTACTTC.

The chain has TRBV25-1 and TRBJ2-7, with 9 bases matching TRBD1. Germline V gene sequence: CDR1 MGHDK, CDR2 SYGVNS. Unmatched junction bases numbered 3, after V lost 8 bases and J lost 4 bases. CDR3 length: 12 residues. The CDR3 here is CASGGQGYEQYF. DNA for the CDR3: TGTGCCAGCGGGGGACAGGGATACGAGCAGTACTTC.

The DNA for the CDR3 is TGTGCCAGCGCAACAGGGAACTCTGGAAACACCATATATTTT. It yields the protein CASATGNSGNTIYF. The chain carries TRBV6-1 and TRBJ1-3; TRBD1 might be the D (6 bases). Germline values: CDR1 MNHNS, CDR2 SASEGT. Trimming took 8 bases from V and 0 from J, leaving 11 bases between them. The CDR3 runs 14 residues.

The V gene is TRBV6-1, the J gene TRBJ2-7, with 10 bases identical to TRBD1. Germline V gene data show CDR1 as MNHNS and CDR2 as SASEGT. The ends lost 5 bases at V and 5 bases at J; junction bases unmatched: 9. The CDR3 loop spans 15 amino acids. The CDR3 DNA reads TGTGCCAGCAGTTTACTCCGGGACAGGGGCCACGAGCAGTACTTC. Translated: CASSLLRDRGHEQYF.

The chain joins TRBV19 to TRBJ1-5; tentative D call: TRBD1 (6 bases). CDR1 is LNHDA, CDR2 SQIVND, per germline (reference sequence). This CDR3 spans 15 amino acids. Trimming left V 7 bases short and J 0 bases short, with 13 bases between. DNA for the CDR3: TGTGCCAGTATCCTAGGGGGTTATAGCAATCAGCCCCAGCATTTT. Amino acid sequence: CASILGGYSNQPQHF.